One and the same sample provided the 24 T cell receptor beta chains below, sequenced in a study of blood T cells in healthy people across ages. It was with a sample-barcoded 5' primer and a J-beta primer mix that a second PCR of about 6 to 12 cycles was run. TCRdb processed the 5' RACE reads anew with MiXCR; each CDR3 protein has one entry. The sample has 850,000 or so distinct CDR3 sequences, about 28% seen once. The specimen sequenced was blood. The source of these receptors is an elderly woman in good health.

In the case of this clonotype: One base away lies a much larger clone, so this may be a sequencing read error. The chain employs TRBV20-1 and TRBJ2-3; the D is unclear. CDR1 is DFQATT, CDR2 SNEGSKA, per germline (reference sequence). Trimming stripped 0 bases from V and 6 bases from J, with 16 bases between. This CDR3 is built from 15 residues. For the CDR3, the DNA is TGCAGTGCTAGAGATCGGATTGTACTGAGGGATACGCAGTATTTT. Translated, it gives CSARDRIVLRDTQYF.

A note on this clonotype: One base away lies a much larger clone, so this may be a sequencing read error. The V call is TRBV27, the J call TRBJ2-1; D is perhaps TRBD1 or TRBD2 (5 bases each). Germline values: CDR1 MNHEY, CDR2 SMNVEV (reference sequence). Trimming took 10 bases from V and 13 from J, leaving 26 bases between them. The CDR3 consists of 14 residues. The CDR3 sequence: CATSPGTGKETQFF. In DNA form, the CDR3 reads TGTGCCACCTCACCTGGGACGGGGAAGGAGACCCAGTTCTTC.

There are many counts of this clonotype. This sequence joins TRBV24-1 and TRBJ2-7, with D possibly TRBD1 on 5 matching bases. The V end lost 4 bases, the J end lost 0 bases, and 15 bases lay between the germline ends. The length of the CDR3 is 16 residues. The germline V gene encodes CDR1 KGHDR and CDR2 SFDVKD. The CDR3 bases are TGTGCCACCAGTGACCGCAAGGGGTCCAGCTCCTACGAGCAGTACTTC. This sequence encodes CATSDRKGSSSYEQYF.

The chain uses TRBV11-3 and TRBJ2-7; D is possibly TRBD1 (5 bases). V was trimmed by 4 bases and J by 10 bases, leaving 23 bases between them. Germline CDR1 reads SGHNT; CDR2 reads YENEEA. The CDR3 totals 15 residues. Here the CDR3 reads CASSSLSTGYETQYF. The CDR3 DNA reads as TGTGCCAGCAGCTCTCTATCCACAGGATATGAGACACAGTACTTC.

This clonotype has only a few counts. The chain is built from TRBV6-5 and TRBJ2-2, with TRBD1 as a possible D gene (6 bases). V was pared by 6 bases and J by 1 base, with 12 bases between. The CDR3 is 15 amino acids. Germline-derived CDR1 and CDR2 are MNHEY and SVGAGI. The CDR3 region has the DNA TGTGCCAGCAGAAAGCCGGGACAGAACACCGGGGAGCTGTTTTTT. Translated, it gives CASRKPGQNTGELFF.

This chain links TRBV6-5 with TRBJ1-2; 7 bases match TRBD1. Germline V CDR1 and CDR2: MNHEY, SVGAGI. The J segment lost 7 bases and the V segment lost 6 bases, leaving 8 bases of the junction unmatched. The CDR3 loop spans 13 amino acids. The CDR3 sequence: CASRLGGASGYTF. The CDR3 nucleotides are TGTGCCAGCAGACTAGGGGGCGCGAGTGGCTACACCTTC.

Notes on this clonotype: A much larger clone differs by one base, so this may be a read error. The chain employs TRBV6-2 or TRBV6-3 and TRBJ2-4, with D possibly matching TRBD1 (5 bases). The J call may be incorrect, as the DNA end agrees better with TRBJ2-5. There are 15 residues in the CDR3. The germline CDR1 and CDR2 sequences are MNHEY and SVGEGT. CDR3 sequence reads: CASSYGEQVQETQYF. The CDR3, as DNA: TGTGCCAGCAGTTACGGTGAACAGGTCCAAGAGACCCAGTACTTC.

This clonotype was recorded many times. The V gene is TRBV14, the J gene TRBJ1-2; D may be TRBD1 (6 bases). This CDR3 region has 14 residues. With 2 bases removed from V and 1 base from J, the gap between germline ends came to 8 bases. Germline CDR1 is SGHDN and CDR2 is FVKESK. The CDR3, as DNA: TGTGCCAGCAGCCAAAGGGGGGTTAACTATGGCTACACCTTC. Its protein is CASSQRGVNYGYTF.

This clonotype was seen many times. The DNA for the CDR3 is TGTGCCAGCAGCAAGAAGAGAACCCTTGGACAGGGAAACCGAACCCCCTACGAGCAGTACTTC. Amino acid sequence: CASSKKRTLGQGNRTPYEQYF. The V call is TRBV21-1, the J call TRBJ2-7; TRBD1 is the table's D call and was not checked against the DNA. TRBV21-1 is reported as a pseudogene. This CDR3 has 21 amino acids.

Here the CDR3 reads CASSVEIGYEQYF. CDR3 DNA: TGTGCCAGCAGTGTAGAGATTGGCTACGAGCAGTACTTC. J is TRBJ2-7 and V is TRBV6-1; no reliable D call. The germline CDR1 and CDR2 sequences are MNHNS and SASEGT. CDR3 length: 13 amino acids. V was cut by 4 bases and J by 3 bases, with 10 bases left in between.

V and J are TRBV7-2 and TRBJ2-7; 10 nucleotides line up with TRBD2. Germline CDR1 is SGHTA and CDR2 is FQGNSA. The CDR3 loop spans 16 amino acids. V gave up 3 bases and J gave up 7 bases; unmatched junction bases: 12. The CDR3 region has the DNA TGTGCCAGCAGCTTGGGGTTTCTAGCGGGAGTTGATGAGCAGTACTTC. Its translation is CASSLGFLAGVDEQYF.

V is TRBV11-2 and J is TRBJ2-1; 9 bases are shared with TRBD1. The V segment lost 0 bases and the J segment 13 bases; nucleotides outside the gene matches: 16. From germline, CDR1 is SGHAT and CDR2 FQNNGV. CDR3 length equals 17 residues. CDR3 DNA sequence: TGTGCCAGCAGCTTAGACCCCGGGACAGGGAGAGAGGAGACCCAGTTCTTC. It yields the protein CASSLDPGTGREETQFF.

This rearrangement joins TRBV12-3 or TRBV12-4 to TRBJ1-5; perhaps TRBD1 as D (5 bases). The CDR3 extends over 15 amino acids. The germline V and J ends were trimmed by 0 bases and 4 bases, with 10 bases remaining between them. CDR3 bases: TGTGCCAGCAGTTTAGCGGGGGGGATGAATCAGCCCCAGCATTTT. Protein product: CASSLAGGMNQPQHF.

The rearrangement joins TRBV7-2 to TRBJ2-2, with 7 bases lining up with TRBD2. Germline values: CDR1 SGHTA, CDR2 FQGNSA. The CDR3 is 17 residues long. The V segment lost 5 bases and the J segment 3 bases; nucleotides outside the gene matches: 12. In nucleotides, the CDR3 is TGTGCCAGCAGCCCGGGCCCCCAGCGGGGAGACACCGGGGAGCTGTTTTTT. It codes for CASSPGPQRGDTGELFF.

There are a few counts of this clonotype. The chain links TRBV20-1 to TRBJ1-1; D ambiguous. Germline CDR1 is DFQATT and CDR2 is SNEGSKA (reference sequence). Trimming left V 1 base short and J 1 base short, with 7 bases between. This CDR3 comprises 13 residues. The CDR3 sequence: CSARGLSNTEAFF. In DNA, the CDR3 is TGCAGTGCTAGAGGACTTTCGAACACTGAAGCTTTCTTT.

This clonotype was counted a few times. Given a much more abundant clone one base away, this may be a read error. The V gene is TRBV20-1, the J gene TRBJ2-6; maybe TRBD1 (5 bases). The CDR3 spans 14 residues. Germline CDR1 and CDR2: DFQATT and SNEGSKA (reference sequence). CDR3 protein: CSARAGSGANVRTF. CDR3 sequence (DNA): TGCAGTGCTAGGGCAGGCTCTGGGGCCAACGTCCGGACTTTC.

At least ten counts were recorded for this clonotype. The CDR3, as DNA: TGTGCCAGCAGCTTGGAGGGAAACGGGGAGACCCAGTACTTC. This translates into CASSLEGNGETQYF. This chain connects TRBV5-5 to TRBJ2-5, with D unclear. Germline values: CDR1 SGHKS, CDR2 YYEKEE (reference sequence). Trimming left V 0 bases short and J 5 bases short, with 11 bases between. The length of the CDR3 is 14 residues.

This clonotype appeared many times. V usage is TRBV12-3 or TRBV12-4 and J usage is TRBJ2-4; D unresolved. V lost 7 bases and J lost 0, with 10 bases in between. The CDR3 is 14 residues long. The CDR3 DNA sequence: TGTGCCAGCACCCTAACTCTAGCCAAAAACATTCAGTACTTC. Translation gives CASTLTLAKNIQYF.

Concerning this clonotype: A much more abundant neighbour one base away suggests this may be a read error. The chain couples TRBV20-1 to TRBJ2-1; weak D call: TRBD2 (7 bases). With the DNA end fitting TRBJ2-7 better, the J assignment may be wrong. Per germline, CDR1 DFQATT and CDR2 SNEGSKA (reference sequence). The CDR3 loop spans 15 amino acids. CDR3 residues: CSASGGLSSYNEQYF. CDR3 DNA sequence: TGCAGTGCTAGCGGGGGGCTAAGCTCCTACAATGAGCAGTACTTC.

This chain links TRBV12-3 or TRBV12-4 with TRBJ1-2; weak D call: TRBD1 (6 bases). V lost 1 base to trimming and J lost 7 bases, with 10 bases between them. This CDR3 comprises 13 residues. CDR3 coding DNA: TGTGCCAGCAGTTTAGGAGGGACACGTGGCTACACCTTC. Protein product: CASSLGGTRGYTF.

This clonotype was counted ten times or more. The rearrangement links TRBV6-1 to TRBJ2-5; TRBD1 agrees at 10 bases. The CDR3 has 14 residues. Germline CDR1 reads MNHNS; CDR2 reads SASEGT. J lost 4 bases, V lost 7 bases, and 6 bases had no gene match. For the CDR3, the DNA is TGTGCCAGCACCCGGGACAGGGGTTTAGAGACCCAGTACTTC. Protein: CASTRDRGLETQYF.

This clonotype was recorded at least ten times. The chain employs TRBV6-2 or TRBV6-3 and TRBJ2-5, with a weak D call TRBD2 (5 bases). V was trimmed by 1 base and J by 7 bases, leaving 13 bases between them. Germline values: CDR1 MNHEY, CDR2 SVGEGT. The CDR3 runs 14 residues. CDR3 region: CASSYWSGAGTQYF. As DNA, the CDR3 is TGTGCCAGCAGTTACTGGTCTGGTGCGGGGACCCAGTACTTC.

This clonotype occurred many times. The rearrangement joins TRBV20-1 to TRBJ2-7, with TRBD1 matching over 8 bases. The CDR3 is 15 amino acids. Germline assignment: CDR1 DFQATT and CDR2 SNEGSKA (reference sequence). The ends lost 0 bases at V and 4 bases at J; junction bases unmatched: 8. The CDR3 DNA reads TGCAGTGCTAGAGAGTTCACAGGGGGTCCGTACGAGCAGTACTTC. Protein sequence: CSAREFTGGPYEQYF.

Note on this clonotype: A much larger clone sits a single nucleotide away, making a read error possible. The chain uses TRBV20-1 and TRBJ1-1; D remains ambiguous. V gave up 3 bases and J gave up 3 bases, with 5 bases separating them. There are 11 residues in the CDR3. In germline, CDR1 is DFQATT, CDR2 SNEGSKA (reference sequence). The CDR3 sequence: CSASRDTEAFF. In DNA form, the CDR3 reads TGCAGTGCTAGTAGGGACACTGAAGCTTTCTTT.